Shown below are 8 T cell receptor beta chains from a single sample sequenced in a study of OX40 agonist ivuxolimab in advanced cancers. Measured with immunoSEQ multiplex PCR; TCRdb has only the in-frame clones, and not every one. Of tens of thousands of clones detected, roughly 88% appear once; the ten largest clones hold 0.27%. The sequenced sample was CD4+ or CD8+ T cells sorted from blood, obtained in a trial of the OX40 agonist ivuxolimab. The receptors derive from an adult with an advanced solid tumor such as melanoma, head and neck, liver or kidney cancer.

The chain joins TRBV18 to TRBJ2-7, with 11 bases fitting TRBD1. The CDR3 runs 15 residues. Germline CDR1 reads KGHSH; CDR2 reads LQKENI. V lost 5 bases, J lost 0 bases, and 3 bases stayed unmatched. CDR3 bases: TGTGCCAGCTCAAGGACAGGGGGCCTCTCCTACGAGCAGTACTTC. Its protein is CASSRTGGLSYEQYF.

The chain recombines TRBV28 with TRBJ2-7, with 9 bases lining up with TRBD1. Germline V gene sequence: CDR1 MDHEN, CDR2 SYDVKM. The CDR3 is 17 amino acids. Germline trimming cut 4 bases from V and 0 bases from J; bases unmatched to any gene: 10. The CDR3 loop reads CASSSNTDRGTSYEQYF. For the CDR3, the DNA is TGTGCCAGCAGTTCCAACACGGACAGGGGAACCTCCTACGAGCAGTACTTC. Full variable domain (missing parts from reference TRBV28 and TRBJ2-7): DVKVTQSSRYLVKRTGEKVFLECVQDMDHENMFWYRQDPGLGLRLIYFSYDVKMKEKGDIPEGYSVSREKKERFSLILESASTNQTSMYLCASSSNTDRGTSYEQYFGPGTRLTVT.

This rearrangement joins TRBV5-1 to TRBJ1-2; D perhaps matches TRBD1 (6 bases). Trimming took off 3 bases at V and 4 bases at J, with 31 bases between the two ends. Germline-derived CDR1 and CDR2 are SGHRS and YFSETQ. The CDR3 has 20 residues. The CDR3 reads CASSSFRGVLNGSSIYGYTF. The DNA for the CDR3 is TGCGCCAGCAGCTCTTTTAGGGGGGTTCTGAATGGGTCATCGATCTATGGCTACACCTTC.

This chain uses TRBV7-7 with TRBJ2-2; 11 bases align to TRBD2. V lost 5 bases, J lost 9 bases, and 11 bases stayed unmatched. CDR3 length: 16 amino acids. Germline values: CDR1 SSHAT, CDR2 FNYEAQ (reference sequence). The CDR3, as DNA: TGTGCCAGCAGCCCCTTAGCGGGAGGGCCGTTACGGGAGCTGTTTTTT. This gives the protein CASSPLAGGPLRELFF.

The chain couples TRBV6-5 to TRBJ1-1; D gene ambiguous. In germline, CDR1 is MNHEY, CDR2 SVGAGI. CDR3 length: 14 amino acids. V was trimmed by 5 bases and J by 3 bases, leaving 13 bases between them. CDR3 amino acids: CASSRSRYYTEAFF. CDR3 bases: TGTGCCAGCAGTCGGTCGAGATATTACACTGAAGCTTTCTTT.

CDR3 protein: CASGDRVNQPQHF. DNA of the CDR3: TGTGCCAGCGGAGACAGGGTCAATCAGCCCCAGCATTTT. V and J are TRBV2 and TRBJ1-5; 7 nucleotides match TRBD1. The trim removed 8 bases at V and 3 bases at J, leaving 4 bases unmatched. There are 13 residues in the CDR3. Germline CDR1 reads SNHLY; CDR2 reads FYNNEI.

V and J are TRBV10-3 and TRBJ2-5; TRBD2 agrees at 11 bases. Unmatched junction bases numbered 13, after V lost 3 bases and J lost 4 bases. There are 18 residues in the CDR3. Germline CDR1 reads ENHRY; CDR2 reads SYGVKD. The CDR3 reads CAISDSGNSGRAGETQYF. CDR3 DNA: TGTGCCATCAGTGACTCAGGGAATAGCGGGAGGGCCGGAGAGACCCAGTACTTC.

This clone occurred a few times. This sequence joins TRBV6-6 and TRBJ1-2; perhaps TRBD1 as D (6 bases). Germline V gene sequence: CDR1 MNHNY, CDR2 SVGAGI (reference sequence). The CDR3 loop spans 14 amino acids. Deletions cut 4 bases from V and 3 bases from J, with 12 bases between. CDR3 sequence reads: CASSSVTGYYGYTF. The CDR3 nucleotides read TGTGCCAGCAGTTCCGTGACAGGATACTATGGCTACACCTTC.